This T cell receptor (beta chain) was recovered during a study of blood T cell repertoires in COVID-19. Overall study: Collection of acute and convalescent COVID-19 samples took place in the United States, Italy and Spain.

Using immunoSEQ multiplex PCR, the repertoire was profiled, and TCRdb retains in-frame clones only, with some absent. The sample comprises fewer than 400,000 clones, 85% to 90% of which are singletons, and roughly 2.9% rests with the top ten. Sample: peripheral blood. This clonotype was sampled from a young woman with COVID-19, enrolled during active disease.

The CDR3 DNA is TGTGCCAGCAGTTTAAACAGGGTGGATCTGGATCAGCCCCAGCATTTT. It encodes CASSLNRVDLDQPQHF. This chain uses TRBV28 with TRBJ1-5, with TRBD1 as a possible D gene (6 bases). The CDR3 runs 16 residues. V was clipped by 2 bases and J by 5 bases, with 16 bases between them. Germline CDR1 and CDR2: MDHEN and SYDVKM.